This TCR beta chain was documented in a study of low-dose radiotherapy and immunotherapy resistance in tumors. TRAV- and TRBV-specific primers primed first-strand cDNA, covering alpha and beta chains. The authors amplified TCRs for about 20 PCR cycles with a constant-region primer and a V-primer adapter. One entry per CDR3 protein, called by TCRdb with MiXCR from the reads. The sample includes 5,500 to 6,500 distinct CDR3 sequences, about 72% of them seen just once. The TCR sequence derives from a human donor with advanced metastatic prostate, ovarian, gallbladder or colorectal cancer (not recorded which). This table probably holds off-target reads from a library built for another chain.

CDR3 sequence reads: CASSQDMGAGANVLTF. CDR3 coding DNA: TGTGCCAGCAGCCAAGATATGGGAGCTGGGGCCAACGTCCTGACTTTC. This sequence joins TRBV3-1 and TRBJ2-6; possible D gene TRBD2, 5 bases. The CDR3 length is 16 residues. Trimming left V 0 bases short and J 2 bases short, with 8 bases between. Germline CDR1 LGHDT, CDR2 YNNKEL (reference sequence).